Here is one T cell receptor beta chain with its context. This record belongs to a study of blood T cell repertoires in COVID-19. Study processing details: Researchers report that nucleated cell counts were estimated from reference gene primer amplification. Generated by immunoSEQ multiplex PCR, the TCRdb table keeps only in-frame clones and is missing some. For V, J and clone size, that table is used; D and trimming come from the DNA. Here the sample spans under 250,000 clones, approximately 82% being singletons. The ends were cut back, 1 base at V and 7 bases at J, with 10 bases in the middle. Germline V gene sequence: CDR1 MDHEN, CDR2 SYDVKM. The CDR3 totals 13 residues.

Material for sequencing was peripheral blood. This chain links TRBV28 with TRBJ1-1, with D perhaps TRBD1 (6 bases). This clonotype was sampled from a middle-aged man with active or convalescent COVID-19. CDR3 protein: CASSLSDRNEAFF. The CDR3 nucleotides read TGTGCCAGCAGTTTATCGGACAGAAATGAAGCTTTCTTT.